This section outlines one T cell receptor (beta chain) sequence together with its context. Amplification used 60 Vbeta primers and 13 Jbeta primers. The repertoire was sequenced with immunoSEQ multiplex PCR; TCRdb's copy has only in-frame clones and lacks some. The repertoire holds about 170,000 clones, with 65% to 85% as singletons. The data originate from a study of cytomegalovirus exposure and HLA in healthy donors. This CDR3 contains 14 residues. CDR1 LGHNA and CDR2 YSLEER come from the germline V gene. Trimming shortened V by 0 bases and J by 8 bases, and 11 bases separated the two germline ends.

The chain employs TRBV4-3 and TRBJ1-5, with D uncertain. Sequencing was done on a sample of PBMCs. The clonotype originates from a boy between 2 and 10 years old in good health and CMV-seronegative. The CDR3 sequence: CASSQDAGREPQHF. The CDR3 nucleotides are TGCGCCAGCAGCCAAGATGCGGGTAGGGAGCCCCAGCATTTT.